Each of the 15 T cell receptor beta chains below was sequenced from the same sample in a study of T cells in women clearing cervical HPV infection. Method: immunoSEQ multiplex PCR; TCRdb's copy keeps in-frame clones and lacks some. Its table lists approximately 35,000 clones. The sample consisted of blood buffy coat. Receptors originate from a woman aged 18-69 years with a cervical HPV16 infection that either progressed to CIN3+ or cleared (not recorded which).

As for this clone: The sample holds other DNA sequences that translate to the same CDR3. The chain's CDR3 is CASSIGQLGNTIYF. CDR3 DNA (partial): TGTGCCAGTAGTATCGGACAACTTGGAAACACC. J is TRBJ1-3 and V is TRBV19; D is possibly TRBD1 (5 bases). The CDR3 end falls 3 residues outside the read, so it is completed with the germline J gene. This CDR3 is 14 amino acids long. Germline values: CDR1 LNHDA, CDR2 SQIVND (reference sequence). With 3 bases removed from V and 3 bases from J, the gap between germline ends came to 9 bases.

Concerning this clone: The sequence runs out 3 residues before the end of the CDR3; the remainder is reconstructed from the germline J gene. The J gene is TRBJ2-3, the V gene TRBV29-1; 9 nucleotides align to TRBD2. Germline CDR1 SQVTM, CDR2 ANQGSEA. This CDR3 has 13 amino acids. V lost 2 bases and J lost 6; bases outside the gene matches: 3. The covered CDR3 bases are TGCAGCGTTGAACTAGCGGGGTACGATACG. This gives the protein CSVELAGYDT. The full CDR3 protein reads CSVELAGYDTQYF.

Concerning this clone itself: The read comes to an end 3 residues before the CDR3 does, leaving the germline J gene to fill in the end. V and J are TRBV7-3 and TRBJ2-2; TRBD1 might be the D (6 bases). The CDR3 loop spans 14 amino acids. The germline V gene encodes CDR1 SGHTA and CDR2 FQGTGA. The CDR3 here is CASSHGQKNSPLFF. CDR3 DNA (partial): TGTGCCAGCAGCCATGGACAGAAAAATTCACCG.

The CDR3 region is CASSLGVSYYGYTF. The DNA read from the CDR3 is TGTGCCAGCAGTTTGGGTGTTAGCTACTATGGC. The rearrangement joins TRBV28 to TRBJ1-2; D is unclear. The read ends 3 residues before the CDR3 terminus; that terminus is restored from the germline J gene. The CDR3 runs to 14 residues. The germline V and J ends were trimmed by 3 bases and 3 bases, with 11 bases remaining between them. Germline V gives CDR1 MDHEN, CDR2 SYDVKM.

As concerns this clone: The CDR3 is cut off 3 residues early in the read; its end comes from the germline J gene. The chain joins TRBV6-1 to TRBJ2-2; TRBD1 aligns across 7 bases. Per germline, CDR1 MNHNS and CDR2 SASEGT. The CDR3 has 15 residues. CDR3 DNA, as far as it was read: TGTGCCAGCAGTGAAGGGGCAGGGGGTCAAGAAAAG. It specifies CASSEGAGGQEK. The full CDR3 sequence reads CASSEGAGGQEKLFF.

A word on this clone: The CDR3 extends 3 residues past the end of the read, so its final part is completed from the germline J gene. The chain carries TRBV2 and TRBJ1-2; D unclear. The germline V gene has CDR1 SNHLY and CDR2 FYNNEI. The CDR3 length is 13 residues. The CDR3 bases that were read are TGTGCCAGCAGTGAAGACAGCTTCCGGGGC. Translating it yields CASSEDSFRG. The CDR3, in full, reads CASSEDSFRGYTF.

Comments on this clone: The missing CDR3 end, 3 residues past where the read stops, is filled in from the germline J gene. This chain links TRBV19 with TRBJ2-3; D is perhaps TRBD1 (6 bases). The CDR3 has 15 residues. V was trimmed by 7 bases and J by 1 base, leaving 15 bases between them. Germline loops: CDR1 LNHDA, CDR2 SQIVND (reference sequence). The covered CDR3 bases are TGTGCCAGTATCCTAAGGGGACAACGCACAGATACG. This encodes CASILRGQRTDT. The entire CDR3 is CASILRGQRTDTQYF. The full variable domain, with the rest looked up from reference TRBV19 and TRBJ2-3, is DGGITQSPKYLFRKEGQNVTLSCEQNLNHDAMYWYRQDPGQGLRLIYYSQIVNDFQKGDIAEGYSVSREKKESFPLTVTSAQKNPTAFYLCASILRGQRTDTQYFGPGTRLTVL.

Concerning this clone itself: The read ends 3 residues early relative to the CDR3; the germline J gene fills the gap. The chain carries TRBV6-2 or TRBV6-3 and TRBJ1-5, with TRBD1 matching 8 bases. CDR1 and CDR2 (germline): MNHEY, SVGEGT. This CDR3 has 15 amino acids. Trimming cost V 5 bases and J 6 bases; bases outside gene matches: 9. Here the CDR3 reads CASSPDRARSQPQHF. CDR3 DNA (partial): TGTGCCAGCAGTCCGGACAGGGCCCGGAGTCAGCCC.

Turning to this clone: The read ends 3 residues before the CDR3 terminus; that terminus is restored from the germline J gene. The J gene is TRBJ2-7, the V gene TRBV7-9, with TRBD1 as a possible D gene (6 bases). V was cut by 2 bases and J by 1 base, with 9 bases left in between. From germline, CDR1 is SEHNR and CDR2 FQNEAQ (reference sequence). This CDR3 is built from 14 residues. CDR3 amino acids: CASSLTGISYEQYF. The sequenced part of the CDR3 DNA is TGTGCCAGCAGCTTAACAGGGATTTCCTACGAG.

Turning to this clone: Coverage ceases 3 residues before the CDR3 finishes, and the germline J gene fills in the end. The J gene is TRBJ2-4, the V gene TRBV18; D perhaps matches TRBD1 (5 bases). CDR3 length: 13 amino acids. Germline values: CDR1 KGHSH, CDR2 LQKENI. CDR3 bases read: TGTGCCAGCTCGCAAGGGGATAGTAGTGGT. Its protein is CASSQGDSSG. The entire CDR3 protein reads CASSQGDSSGQYF.

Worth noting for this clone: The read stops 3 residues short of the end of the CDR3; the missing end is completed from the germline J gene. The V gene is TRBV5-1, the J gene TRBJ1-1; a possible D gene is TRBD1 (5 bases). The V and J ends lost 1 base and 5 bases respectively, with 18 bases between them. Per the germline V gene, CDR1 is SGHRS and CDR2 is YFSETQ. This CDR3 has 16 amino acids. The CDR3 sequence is CASSLIFAGQETEAFF. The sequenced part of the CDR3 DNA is TGCGCCAGCAGCTTGATTTTCGCAGGGCAAGAAACTGAA.

The DNA read from the CDR3 is TGTGCCAGCTCACCGGCACTAGCGGGGGGCTACGAG. It is translated as CASSPALAGGYE. The full CDR3 protein reads CASSPALAGGYEQYF. The chain employs TRBV18 and TRBJ2-7; 12 bases line up with TRBD2. The CDR3 end is not reached by the read, which stops 3 residues before it; the germline J gene fills it in. This CDR3 comprises 15 residues. Trimming at V came to 3 bases and at J to 3 bases, leaving 3 bases not matched to a gene. Per germline, CDR1 KGHSH and CDR2 LQKENI.

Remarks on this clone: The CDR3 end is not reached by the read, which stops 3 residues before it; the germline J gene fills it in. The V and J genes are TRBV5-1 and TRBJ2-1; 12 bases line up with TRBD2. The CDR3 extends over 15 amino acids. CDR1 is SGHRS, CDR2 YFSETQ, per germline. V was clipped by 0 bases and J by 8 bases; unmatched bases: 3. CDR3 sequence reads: CASSLALAGGDEQFF. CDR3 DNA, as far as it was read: TGCGCCAGCAGCTTGGCCCTAGCGGGGGGGGATGAG.

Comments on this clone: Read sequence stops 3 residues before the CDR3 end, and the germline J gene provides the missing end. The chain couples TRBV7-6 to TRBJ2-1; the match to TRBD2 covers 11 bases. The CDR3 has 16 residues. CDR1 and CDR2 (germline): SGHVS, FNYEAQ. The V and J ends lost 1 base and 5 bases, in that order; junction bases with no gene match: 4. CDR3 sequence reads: CASSLGPGLADNEQFF. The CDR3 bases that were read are TGTGCCAGCAGCTTAGGTCCGGGACTAGCGGACAATGAG.

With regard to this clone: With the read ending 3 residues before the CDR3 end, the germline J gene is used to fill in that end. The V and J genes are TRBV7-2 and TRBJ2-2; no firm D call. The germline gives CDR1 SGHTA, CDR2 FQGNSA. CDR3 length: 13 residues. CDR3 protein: CASSFQFNEKLFF. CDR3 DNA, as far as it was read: TGTGCCAGCAGCTTTCAGTTTAATGAAAAG.